A single sample gave rise to the 5 T cell receptor beta chains below, sequenced in a study of molecular identifiers for immune sequencing clone quantification. Via MiXCR, TCRdb re-called the PCR reads, giving one row per CDR3 protein. The sample has around 300,000 distinct CDR3 sequences, roughly a quarter seen once; the top ten hold around 0.76%. The sequenced sample was naive CD8+ T cells from blood, with Jurkat cell RNA spiked in. Subset specified: FACS-sorted CD8+CD4-CCR7+CD45RA+ naive T cells. The receptors derive from a human donor in good health. Some libraries in this study had Jurkat cell RNA spiked in.

This clonotype was detected a few times. The V and J genes are TRBV5-8 and TRBJ2-3, with 14 bases lining up with TRBD2. Per germline, CDR1 SGHTS and CDR2 YDEGEE. After removal of 3 bases from V and 2 bases from J, the junction contained 5 bases not matched to a gene. The CDR3 extends over 17 amino acids. The CDR3 nucleotides read TGTGCCAGCAGCTGGGAGACTAGCGGGGGGGTCACAGATACGCAGTATTTT. Translation gives CASSWETSGGVTDTQYF. Looking up the rest from reference TRBV5-8 and TRBJ2-3 gives the full variable domain: EAGVTQSPTHLIKTRGQQATLRCSPISGHTSVYWYQQALGLGLQFLLWYDEGEERNRGNFPPRFSGRQFPNYSSELNVNALELEDSALYLCASSWETSGGVTDTQYFGPGTRLTVL.

This clonotype occurred many times. The V and J genes are TRBV2 and TRBJ2-3, with TRBD2 identical over 7 bases. V dropped 1 base and J dropped 10; count of bases not matched to a gene: 11. The CDR3 runs to 15 residues. Looked up from germline, CDR1 is SNHLY and CDR2 is FYNNEI. CDR3 nucleotides: TGTGCCAGCAGTGAAGGGCGGACTAGACCGCTACCGCAGTATTTT. Amino acid sequence: CASSEGRTRPLPQYF.

This clonotype was observed at least ten times. The genes are TRBV4-3 and TRBJ2-2, with no clear D. The germline V and J ends were trimmed by 1 base and 5 bases, with 11 bases remaining between them. Looked up from germline, CDR1 is LGHNA and CDR2 is YSLEER. The CDR3 runs 15 residues. The CDR3 loop reads CASSQVWDGTGELFF. The CDR3 DNA sequence: TGCGCCAGCAGCCAAGTCTGGGATGGTACCGGGGAGCTGTTTTTT.

Remarks on this clonotype: The final CDR3 position lacks the conserved phenylalanine or tryptophan, pointing to a likely read error. V is TRBV4-3 and J is TRBJ2-7; D tentatively reads TRBD1 or TRBD2 (5 bases each). CDR1 and CDR2 (germline): LGHNA, YSLEER. V lost 0 bases and J 6 bases, leaving 24 bases between the germline ends. The CDR3 runs 18 residues. The CDR3 is CASSQERAVSVGGPEQYL. The CDR3 nucleotides are TGCGCCAGCAGCCAAGAGCGCGCGGTGTCAGTTGGGGGTCCCGAGCAGTACCTC.

CDR3: CASSSTSRFYEQYF. The DNA of the CDR3 is TGTGCCAGTAGCTCGACTAGCCGATTCTACGAGCAGTACTTC. This chain links TRBV19 with TRBJ2-7; 7 positions agree with TRBD2. Germline V CDR1 and CDR2: LNHDA, SQIVND (reference sequence). The CDR3 loop spans 14 amino acids. After removal of 6 bases from V and 3 bases from J, the junction contained 8 bases not matched to a gene.